The text below deals with one TCR beta chain. Its target is not known. PCR primers comprised 60 Vbeta and 13 Jbeta primers. Only in-frame clones appear in the TCRdb table, and some are missing; sequencing was by immunoSEQ multiplex PCR. Of 120,000 or so clones detected, 60% to 85% appear once; the ten largest clones hold around 3.6%. The trim removed 4 bases at V and 5 bases at J, leaving 7 bases unmatched. This CDR3 region has 15 residues. In germline, CDR1 is LNHDA, CDR2 SQIVND (reference sequence). The data are from a study of cytomegalovirus exposure and HLA in healthy donors. Study observations and caveats: A later analysis linked a missense DCLRE1C variant to TCR beta V- and J-gene trimming. High specificity and sensitivity for cytomegalovirus status were reported for the classifier. Reportedly, HLA-A and HLA-B alleles of most subjects were accurately predicted from TCR beta. There were some public TCRs occurring in many donors, but most TCR sequences were rare.

V usage is TRBV19 and J usage is TRBJ1-5, with 8 bases aligning to TRBD1. The receptor was isolated from a man aged 25-45 years in good health and CMV-seronegative. The sequencing input was PBMCs. The CDR3 sequence: CASSTFGQGDQPQHF. The CDR3 DNA reads TGTGCCAGTAGTACCTTCGGACAGGGCGATCAGCCCCAGCATTTT. Supplemented by reference TRBV19 and TRBJ1-5, the full variable domain reads DGGITQSPKYLFRKEGQNVTLSCEQNLNHDAMYWYRQDPGQGLRLIYYSQIVNDFQKGDIAEGYSVSREKKESFPLTVTSAQKNPTAFYLCASSTFGQGDQPQHFGDGTRLSIL.